These T cell receptor beta chains were read from a single sample in a study of cytomegalovirus exposure and HLA in healthy donors. Some clones are missing from TCRdb's copy, which holds only in-frame ones; the method was immunoSEQ multiplex PCR. The sample has some 130,000 clones, and its top ten clones hold roughly 2%. Sequenced: PBMCs. The receptors come from a woman in her sixties or seventies in good health and CMV-seronegative. CDR3s include the opening cysteine and the closing phenylalanine or tryptophan. D genes are given only for firm matches.

>TRBV11-2|TRBJ2-7|TRBD1
CASSPGTGGYEQYF
TGTGCCAGCAGCCCAGGGACAGGGGGCTACGAGCAGTACTTC
>TRBV7-6|TRBJ1-6|TRBD1
CASSRTGTGDSPLHF
TGTGCCAGCAGCCGCACCGGGACAGGGGACTCACCCCTCCACTTT
>TRBV23-1|TRBJ1-6|TRBD1
CASSQERQGGSPLHF
TGCGCCAGCAGTCAGGAACGACAGGGCGGTTCACCCCTCCACTTT
>TRBV2|TRBJ1-2|TRBD1
CASSFPGTGGAAGYGYTF
TGTGCCAGCAGTTTCCCCGGGACAGGGGGCGCAGCCGGCTATGGCTACACCTTC
>TRBV27|TRBJ2-1|TRBD2
CASSFGTSGRYYEQFF
TGTGCCAGCAGTTTTGGGACTAGCGGGAGGTACTATGAGCAGTTCTTC
>TRBV4-2|TRBJ2-7|TRBD1
CASSHSGDSAYEQYF
TGTGCCAGCAGCCATTCCGGGGACAGTGCCTACGAGCAGTACTTC
>TRBV28|TRBJ2-1|.
CASSLWASVNNEQFF
TGTGCCAGCAGTTTATGGGCTAGCGTAAACAATGAGCAGTTCTTC
>TRBV28|TRBJ1-1|.
CASTQGGGNTEAFF
TGTGCCAGCACCCAAGGCGGAGGGAACACTGAAGCTTTCTTT
>TRBV7-6|TRBJ2-7|TRBD1
CASSLDRVGYEQYF
TGTGCCAGCAGTCTCGACAGGGTAGGCTACGAGCAGTACTTC
>TRBV6-4|TRBJ2-3|TRBD1
CASSLMSGQGADTQYF
TGTGCCAGCAGTTTAATGTCGGGACAGGGGGCAGATACGCAGTATTTT
>TRBV9|TRBJ2-1|TRBD2
CASSVAGLAGVNEQFF
TGTGCCAGCAGCGTAGCTGGGCTAGCGGGAGTCAATGAGCAGTTCTTC
>TRBV7-9|TRBJ1-1|.
CATTRVSWAFF
TGTGCCACCACCAGGGTCAGCTGGGCTTTCTTT
>TRBV5-5|TRBJ2-7|.
CASSLRFFDSSYEQYF
TGTGCCAGCAGCCTACGATTTTTTGACAGCTCCTACGAGCAGTACTTC
>TRBV27|TRBJ1-2|TRBD1
CASSAFDRGLNYGYTF
TGTGCCAGCAGTGCCTTCGACAGGGGATTGAACTATGGCTACACCTTC
>TRBV30|TRBJ2-7|.
CAWSQDFAYEQYF
TGTGCCTGGAGTCAGGACTTTGCCTACGAGCAGTACTTC
>TRBV7-3|TRBJ2-3|.
CASSLPGNTDTQYF
TGTGCCAGCAGCTTGCCCGGGAACACAGATACGCAGTATTTT
>TRBV5-1|TRBJ2-3|.
CASSPNQDTQYF
TGCGCCAGCAGTCCAAACCAGGATACGCAGTATTTT
>TRBV11-2|TRBJ2-7|.
CASSQGGPYEQYF
TGTGCCAGCAGCCAGGGGGGTCCCTACGAGCAGTACTTC
>TRBV19|TRBJ2-7|TRBD1
CASSRDRSSYEQYF
TGTGCCAGTAGTAGGGACAGGAGCTCCTACGAGCAGTACTTC
>TRBV2|TRBJ2-7|.
CASSEGRGLSYEQYF
TGTGCCAGCAGTGAAGGGCGAGGGCTATCCTACGAGCAGTACTTC
>TRBV13|TRBJ2-1|TRBD2
CASSLLAGDGGFEQFF
TGTGCCAGCAGCTTATTAGCGGGGGATGGGGGGTTCGAGCAGTTCTTC
>TRBV18|TRBJ1-5|.
CASSPAGAQPQHF
TGTGCCAGCTCACCGGCAGGGGCCCAGCCCCAGCATTTT
>TRBV27|TRBJ1-1|.
CASRAERTRKAFF
TGTGCCAGCAGGGCTGAACGAACTAGGAAAGCTTTCTTT
>TRBV5-1|TRBJ1-5|TRBD1
CASSLTGVPNQPQHF
TGCGCCAGCAGCTTGACAGGGGTTCCCAATCAGCCCCAGCATTTT
>TRBV5-1|TRBJ1-2|.
CASSESPGIYGYTF
TGCGCCAGCAGCGAGTCTCCAGGAATTTATGGCTACACCTTC
>TRBV5-4|TRBJ2-5|TRBD1
CASSPPGRDRGPIIQETQYF
TGTGCCAGCAGCCCACCTGGCCGGGACAGGGGACCCATCATTCAAGAGACCCAGTACTTC
>TRBV2|TRBJ2-5|TRBD2
CASSLTSGGAGTQYF
TGTGCCAGCAGCCTGACTAGCGGGGGGGCAGGGACCCAGTACTTC
>TRBV6-5|TRBJ1-3|TRBD1
CASSRQGWSGNTIYF
TGTGCCAGCAGCCGACAGGGGTGGTCGGGAAACACCATATATTTT